The TCR beta chain described here comes from a study of T cell repertoires in cytomegalovirus infection (dated by TCRdb to the late 2010s). Context from the whole study: Donor HLA type was relevant to the analysis, as public TCR beta signatures indicated carriage of CMV infection together with the matching HLA type. Results and caveats for the whole study, not just this receptor: The ex vivo response was dominated by HLA-C-restricted CMV-specific TCR beta clonotypes, which also provided the single most frequent clonotype in two of eight donors. Carriers of CMV infection plus the relevant HLA type were discriminated by the cumulative frequency of public TCR beta family members in the study cohort and in an independent roughly 340-donor cohort.

This sample was sequenced with an Illumina HiSeq 1500. Using fastp at Q25 and MiXCR, TCRdb reprocessed the public reads and kept productive beta chains. Each CDR3 protein gets just one entry, which takes the most common genes and DNA from the rows behind it. The sample table shows roughly 230,000 distinct CDR3 sequences, and under 25% are seen once. Of the sample, 18% is held by the ten largest clones. Taken from cysteine to phenylalanine, the CDR3 has 13 residues. The retained sequence is limited to the CDR3, 39 bases, with the frame set at the first base. CDR1 and CDR2, per the germline V gene, are MNHEY and SVGEGT. The V end loses 7 bases and the J end loses 1 base, and a stretch of 10 bases separates them. This clonotype appeared a single time. Which antigen it targets is not known. Per-base quality was not reported, and no clone a single base away is much larger than it. One read alone makes for weak evidence.

This sequence was found in a human donor in good health (CMV status not recorded). Some clones in this sample may be carry-over from other donors' samples. The specimen was CD8+ T cells from PBMCs. Recombination joined TRBV6-2 or TRBV6-3 with TRBJ1-1, with no D gene named confidently. The DNA sequence is as follows: TGTGCCAGCACCCTACGGAAGAACACTGAAGCTTTCTTT. Its protein is CASTLRKNTEAFF.